The 24 T cell receptor beta chains given below trace back to one sample, sequenced in a study of blood T cell repertoires in COVID-19. Clones were sequenced by immunoSEQ multiplex PCR, and TCRdb holds only the in-frame ones, with some missing. Here the sample spans more than 70,000 clones, roughly nine tenths being singletons. The specimen sequenced was peripheral blood. Receptors originate from a woman in her forties or fifties with active or convalescent COVID-19.

Details on this clone: A read error may produce the germline difference seen at one junction end. The genes are TRBV6-1 and TRBJ2-1; 12 bases line up with TRBD2. Germline V gene data show CDR1 as MNHNS and CDR2 as SASEGT. The CDR3 loop spans 14 amino acids. The CDR3 here is CASSETSGGRGGLF. CDR3 in DNA: TGTGCCAGCAGTGAAACTAGCGGGGGGCGGGGCGGGCTCTTC.

This clone appeared a single time. This chain uses TRBV11-2 with TRBJ2-5; 13 nucleotides align to TRBD2. The V segment lost 4 bases and the J segment 6 bases; nucleotides outside the gene matches: 2. Germline CDR1 is SGHAT and CDR2 is FQNNGV. The CDR3 loop spans 14 amino acids. Here the CDR3 reads CASSWTSGGKTQYF. The CDR3 DNA sequence: TGTGCCAGCAGCTGGACTAGCGGGGGAAAGACCCAGTACTTC. The complete variable domain, with remaining parts taken from reference TRBV11-2 and TRBJ2-5, reads EAGVAQSPRYKIIEKRQSVAFWCNPISGHATLYWYQQILGQGPKLLIQFQNNGVVDDSQLPKDRFSAERLKGVDSTLKIQPAKLEDSAVYLCASSWTSGGKTQYFGPGTRLLVL.

This chain links TRBV2 with TRBJ2-7, with 11 bases that match TRBD1. There are 11 residues in the CDR3. V lost 7 bases and J lost 10; bases outside the gene matches: 3. Germline V CDR1 and CDR2: SNHLY, FYNNEI. For the CDR3, the DNA is TGTGCCAGCACCTGGACAGGGGGCCAGTACTTC. Translated: CASTWTGGQYF.

The chain recombines TRBV7-6 with TRBJ2-2; 7 bases line up with TRBD1. In germline, CDR1 is SGHVS, CDR2 FNYEAQ. The CDR3 spans 16 residues. V was clipped by 5 bases and J by 7 bases; unmatched bases: 13. DNA for the CDR3: TGTGCCAGCAGCACAGACCGGGACAGCCAGCTCGGGGAGCTGTTTTTT. This encodes CASSTDRDSQLGELFF.

The V gene is TRBV6-5, the J gene TRBJ2-7, with D possibly TRBD2 on 6 matching bases. This CDR3 region has 11 residues. V lost 11 bases and J lost 7, with 15 bases in between. Germline assignment: CDR1 MNHEY and CDR2 SVGAGI. DNA of the CDR3: TGTGCCGGGGGGTTAGGGTCAGAGCAGTACTTC. Protein: CAGGLGSEQYF.

This sequence joins TRBV7-3 and TRBJ1-1; possibly TRBD1 for D (5 bases). Germline lookup yields CDR1 SGHTA and CDR2 FQGTGA. This CDR3 is built from 19 residues. V lost 5 bases and J 3 bases, leaving 28 bases between the germline ends. CDR3 DNA: TGTGCCAGCAGCATCAAACCCTGGGGGGGAAAGGAGAACGACACTGAAGCTTTCTTT. Its protein product is CASSIKPWGGKENDTEAFF.

The rearrangement links TRBV29-1 to TRBJ2-5; D is unclear. Germline CDR1 and CDR2: SQVTM and ANQGSEA. V was pared by 0 bases and J by 5 bases, with 4 bases between. This CDR3 has 11 amino acids. The CDR3 reads CSVEDNETQYF. CDR3 nucleotide sequence: TGCAGCGTTGAAGATAATGAGACCCAGTACTTC.

This chain joins TRBV19 and TRBJ1-2; maybe TRBD1 (5 bases). The germline V gene has CDR1 LNHDA and CDR2 SQIVND (reference sequence). This CDR3 has 12 residues. V lost 8 bases and J 4 bases, leaving 11 bases between the germline ends. The CDR3 coding sequence is TGTGCCAGTTACGGGGGGGGCTATGGCTACACCTTC. Its protein product is CASYGGGYGYTF.

This chain links TRBV3-1 (or the pseudogene TRBV3-2) with TRBJ1-6; D is uncertain. V was cut by 0 bases and J by 3 bases, with 12 bases left in between. The CDR3 runs 17 residues. CDR1 LGHDT and CDR2 YNNKEL come from the germline V gene (reference sequence). This CDR3 is CASSQEVWRSYNSPLHF. The CDR3 DNA reads as TGTGCCAGCAGCCAAGAGGTGTGGAGGAGCTATAATTCACCCCTCCACTTT.

The CDR3 reads CASSGRAREGETQYF. The CDR3 DNA reads TGTGCCAGCAGCGGGCGGGCGAGGGAGGGAGAGACCCAGTACTTC. The V and J genes are TRBV7-9 and TRBJ2-5, with TRBD2 matching over 7 bases. The germline V gene encodes CDR1 SEHNR and CDR2 FQNEAQ (reference sequence). V shed 5 bases and J 4 bases; nucleotides not matched to a gene: 10. The CDR3 runs 15 residues.

About this clone: The same CDR3 is also encoded by other DNA sequences in this sample. The chain is built from TRBV9 and TRBJ2-7; 10 nucleotides align to TRBD2. J gave up 4 bases and V 2 bases, and 3 bases lay outside the gene matches. Germline V lookup: CDR1 SGDLS, CDR2 YYNGEE. There are 14 residues in the CDR3. The CDR3, as DNA: TGTGCCAGCAGCGTGGCTAGCGGGGGATACGAGCAGTACTTC. Protein sequence: CASSVASGGYEQYF.

V gene TRBV5-4 combines with J gene TRBJ2-4, with 8 bases aligning to TRBD1. The CDR3 is 15 amino acids. Germline CDR1 reads SGHNT; CDR2 reads YYREEE (reference sequence). J was trimmed by 2 bases and V by 4 bases; bases with no gene match: 5. CDR3 loop: CASSPGGASKNIQYF. The CDR3 DNA sequence: TGTGCCAGCAGCCCAGGGGGCGCATCCAAAAACATTCAGTACTTC.

The chain carries TRBV5-4 and TRBJ1-6; unclear D gene. The germline V gene encodes CDR1 SGHNT and CDR2 YYREEE (reference sequence). Trimming removed 0 bases at V and 0 bases at J, with 7 bases between. This CDR3 is built from 16 residues. The CDR3 DNA sequence: TGTGCCAGCAGCTTGGGTGGCAGCTCCTATAATTCACCCCTCCACTTT. This gives the protein CASSLGGSSYNSPLHF.

The chain joins TRBV5-1 to TRBJ2-2; D not certain. The germline V gene has CDR1 SGHRS and CDR2 YFSETQ. This CDR3 is 15 amino acids long. V was trimmed by 3 bases and J by 0 bases, leaving 9 bases between them. The CDR3 here is CASSYMRTNTGELFF. The CDR3 nucleotides read TGCGCCAGCAGCTATATGCGGACGAACACCGGGGAGCTGTTTTTT.

This clone was recorded a few times. V is TRBV2 and J is TRBJ1-6, with 8 positions matching TRBD1. Trimming at V came to 1 base and at J to 8 bases, leaving 4 bases not matched to a gene. CDR1 is SNHLY and CDR2 is FYNNEI in the germline V gene. This CDR3 comprises 15 residues. The CDR3 DNA follows: TGTGCCAGCAGTGAAGTTGGACAGGGATATTCACCCCTCCACTTT. It specifies CASSEVGQGYSPLHF. Full variable domain (rest looked up from reference TRBV2 and TRBJ1-6): EPEVTQTPSHQVTQMGQEVILRCVPISNHLYFYWYRQILGQKVEFLVSFYNNEISEKSEIFDDQFSVERPDGSNFTLKIRSTKLEDSAMYFCASSEVGQGYSPLHFGNGTRLTVT.

The V gene is TRBV6-2 or TRBV6-3, the J gene TRBJ2-7, with TRBD2 as a possible D gene (6 bases). Trimming pared 4 bases from V and 4 bases from J, leaving 11 bases between. Looked up from germline, CDR1 is MNHEY and CDR2 is SVGEGT. CDR3 length: 13 residues. CDR3 DNA sequence: TGTGCCAGCAGTTCCACCGGGGGTTACGAGCAGTACTTC. It translates to CASSSTGGYEQYF.

The chain combines TRBV30 with TRBJ1-5; possibly TRBD1 for D (5 bases). Trimming took off 3 bases at V and 2 bases at J, with 8 bases between the two ends. Germline values: CDR1 GTSNPN, CDR2 SVGIG (reference sequence). This CDR3 has 13 amino acids. CDR3 sequence (DNA): TGTGCCTGGAGGCCACAGGGCAATCAGCCCCAGCATTTT. It yields the protein CAWRPQGNQPQHF.

The rearrangement links TRBV6-5 to TRBJ1-1; D is ambiguous. Per germline, CDR1 MNHEY and CDR2 SVGAGI. With 7 bases removed from V and 0 bases from J, the gap between germline ends came to 12 bases. CDR3 length: 14 residues. The CDR3 DNA is TGTGCCAGCACTCCCCAGGTTATGAACACTGAAGCTTTCTTT. Encoded protein: CASTPQVMNTEAFF.

The V call is TRBV28, the J call TRBJ2-7; D gene unclear. The CDR3 loop spans 13 amino acids. Between the trimmed V and J ends, which lost 3 bases and 0 bases, there was a span of 6 bases. From germline, CDR1 is MDHEN and CDR2 SYDVKM. CDR3 DNA: TGTGCCAGCAGTTTCCTAGTCTCCTACGAGCAGTACTTC. Translation: CASSFLVSYEQYF.

This clone was counted a single time. The chain combines TRBV20-1 with TRBJ1-2; D remains unclear. The V end was cut by 3 bases, the J end by 8 bases, with 16 bases between. This CDR3 has 13 amino acids. The germline CDR1 and CDR2 sequences are DFQATT and SNEGSKA (reference sequence). CDR3 protein: CSASDVAPTGYTF. The CDR3 DNA sequence: TGCAGTGCTAGTGACGTCGCCCCTACCGGCTACACCTTC.

The chain recombines TRBV11-2 with TRBJ1-1; no clear D. Germline loops: CDR1 SGHAT, CDR2 FQNNGV. There are 15 residues in the CDR3. Trimming took 5 bases from V and 0 from J, leaving 13 bases between them. CDR3 in DNA: TGTGCCAGCAGCGGGCCTCGCGTTTTGAACACTGAAGCTTTCTTT. Its protein product is CASSGPRVLNTEAFF.

This rearrangement joins TRBV6-1 to TRBJ2-5; 9 bases match TRBD1. Germline CDR1 MNHNS, CDR2 SASEGT. The CDR3 loop spans 15 amino acids. J was trimmed by 2 bases and V by 2 bases; bases with no gene match: 3. The CDR3 region has the DNA TGTGCCAGCAGTGAACGCGGACAGGGGCAAGAGACCCAGTACTTC. Translated, it gives CASSERGQGQETQYF.

The chain is built from TRBV30 and TRBJ1-2; TRBD1 matches at 9 bases. V shed 1 base, J shed 6 bases, and the junction held 3 bases outside the gene matches. CDR3 length equals 13 residues. CDR1 is GTSNPN and CDR2 is SVGIG in the germline V gene (reference sequence). The CDR3 nucleotides are TGTGCCTGGAGTGGGTGGACAGGGGATGGCTACACCTTC. This gives the protein CAWSGWTGDGYTF.

V and J are TRBV6-6 and TRBJ2-4, with 10 bases identical to TRBD2. Germline-derived CDR1 and CDR2 are MNHNY and SVGAGI (reference sequence). The V and J ends lost 5 bases and 0 bases, in that order; junction bases with no gene match: 7. This CDR3 region has 17 residues. The CDR3 loop is CASSPRTSGVAKNIQYF. The CDR3 bases are TGTGCCAGCAGTCCCCGGACTAGCGGCGTAGCCAAAAACATTCAGTACTTC.